The 30 T cell receptor beta chains presented below share a single source sample, sequenced in a study of blood T cells in healthy people across ages. With a J-beta primer mix and a sample-barcoded 5' primer, a second PCR ran about 6 to 11 cycles. One entry per CDR3 protein results from TCRdb running MiXCR on the 5' RACE reads. Here the sample spans hundreds of thousands of distinct CDR3 sequences, less than 45% being singletons. Sequencing was carried out using blood. The receptors were sampled from a man older than 75 in good health.

This clonotype was counted only a few times. This chain connects TRBV5-8 to TRBJ2-1; D possibly matches TRBD1 or TRBD2 (5 bases each). The closer fit of TRBJ2-7 to the DNA end suggests the J call may be wrong. The CDR3 is 14 amino acids. Germline V lookup: CDR1 SGHTS, CDR2 YDEGEE. In nucleotides, the CDR3 is TGTGCCAGCAGCCGAGGGGTATCCTACAATGAGCAGTACTTC. This encodes CASSRGVSYNEQYF.

The rearrangement uses TRBV9 and TRBJ1-2; 9 bases are shared with TRBD1. The CDR3 length is 17 residues. V was clipped by 2 bases and J by 7 bases; unmatched bases: 15. CDR1 and CDR2 from the germline V gene are SGDLS and YYNGEE. The CDR3, as DNA: TGTGCCAGCAGCGTGGTCGACGTATCACAGGGGGCGGGTGGCTACACCTTC. This sequence encodes CASSVVDVSQGAGGYTF.

The rearrangement uses TRBV18 and TRBJ2-5, with 12 bases that match TRBD2. Germline V gene lookup returns CDR1 KGHSH and CDR2 LQKENI. The CDR3 is made up of 16 amino acids. Germline trimming cut 6 bases from V and 1 base from J; bases unmatched to any gene: 6. The CDR3 DNA sequence: TGTGCCAGCTCGACTAGCGGGAGAGGAGGCCAAGAGACCCAGTACTTC. Translation: CASSTSGRGGQETQYF.

The chain links TRBV20-1 to TRBJ2-5, with 9 bases fitting TRBD2. The V segment lost 2 bases and the J segment 11 bases; nucleotides outside the gene matches: 9. The CDR3 sequence is 13 residues long. Per germline, CDR1 DFQATT and CDR2 SNEGSKA (reference sequence). The CDR3 spells CSARKAGGPEQYF. The DNA for the CDR3 is TGCAGTGCTAGAAAGGCGGGAGGGCCTGAGCAGTACTTC.

Comments on this clonotype: One base away lies a much larger clone, so this may be a sequencing read error. The chain's CDR3 is CASSQDLAGPYEQFF. In DNA form, the CDR3 reads TGTGCCAGCAGCCAAGACTTGGCCGGTCCCTACGAGCAGTTCTTC. V and J are TRBV4-2 and TRBJ2-1; D is unresolved. The length of the CDR3 is 15 residues. The V end was cut by 0 bases, the J end by 10 bases, with 16 bases between. Looked up from germline, CDR1 is LGHNA and CDR2 is YNFKEQ.

The V and J genes are TRBV6-2 or TRBV6-3 and TRBJ2-1; D perhaps matches TRBD2 (6 bases). Germline CDR1 reads MNHEY; CDR2 reads SVGEGT. V shed 7 bases and J shed 7 bases, with 11 bases lying between them. This CDR3 is 12 amino acids long. The CDR3: CASKQEGNEQFF. CDR3 nucleotides: TGTGCCAGCAAGCAGGAGGGGAATGAGCAGTTCTTC.

This clonotype was observed a few times. The chain is built from TRBV4-2 and TRBJ2-7; D is undetermined. V was trimmed by 4 bases and J by 2 bases, leaving 18 bases between them. Germline CDR1 LGHNA, CDR2 YNFKEQ. The CDR3 is 16 amino acids. The CDR3 DNA reads TGTGCCAGCAGCCTTCCCTCTCGGCGGAACGCCTACGAGCAGTACTTC. Translating gives CASSLPSRRNAYEQYF.

The V call is TRBV18, the J call TRBJ1-6, with 9 bases aligning to TRBD1. With 6 bases clipped from V and 7 bases from J, the junction kept 7 bases outside the gene matches. CDR3 length: 15 residues. The germline CDR1 and CDR2 sequences are KGHSH and LQKENI. The CDR3: CASSPRDRDNSPLHF. CDR3 sequence (DNA): TGTGCCAGCTCTCCCCGGGACAGGGACAATTCACCCCTCCACTTT. Full variable domain (missing parts from reference TRBV18 and TRBJ1-6): NAGVMQNPRHLVRRRGQEARLRCSPMKGHSHVYWYRQLPEEGLKFMVYLQKENIIDESGMPKERFSAEFPKEGPSILRIQQVVRGDSAAYFCASSPRDRDNSPLHFGNGTRLTVT.

As regards this clonotype: This could be a read error, since a much larger clone is one nucleotide away. V usage is TRBV7-2 and J usage is TRBJ2-3; D remains unclear. Germline assignment: CDR1 SGHTA and CDR2 FQGNSA. Trimming shortened V by 5 bases and J by 5 bases, and 17 bases separated the two germline ends. The CDR3 is 15 amino acids. CDR3 sequence reads: CASSQTVRPEDTQYF. The DNA for the CDR3 is TGTGCCAGCAGCCAGACCGTCAGGCCTGAAGATACGCAGTATTTT.

This clonotype was seen a few times. The gene calls are TRBV6-5 and TRBJ2-4; D is perhaps TRBD2 (5 bases). The tail of the sequence fits TRBJ2-7 better, so the J call may be wrong. The CDR3 extends over 13 amino acids. CDR1 is MNHEY and CDR2 is SVGAGI in the germline V gene. The CDR3 is CASSHPGLLEQYF. The CDR3, as DNA: TGTGCCAGCAGTCACCCCGGACTTCTCGAGCAGTACTTC.

This sequence joins TRBV6-2 or TRBV6-3 and TRBJ1-5, with D possibly TRBD1 on 6 matching bases. The V end lost 6 bases, the J end lost 2 bases, and 11 bases lay between the germline ends. Germline CDR1 reads MNHEY; CDR2 reads SVGEGT. The CDR3 loop spans 14 amino acids. The CDR3 coding sequence is TGTGCCAGCAGCCACAACAGGGGCAATCAGCCCCAGCATTTT. Its protein is CASSHNRGNQPQHF.

This clonotype was picked up a small number of times. The gene calls are TRBV6-2 or TRBV6-3 and TRBJ2-5, with 9 bases aligning to TRBD2. Germline V gives CDR1 MNHEY, CDR2 SVGEGT. The CDR3 contains 14 residues. V lost 5 bases, J lost 5 bases, and 6 bases stayed unmatched. The CDR3 bases are TGTGCCAGCAGTGTAGCGGGAGCGGGGGAGACCCAGTACTTC. Translated: CASSVAGAGETQYF.

This clonotype was seen a handful of times. The chain employs TRBV6-2 or TRBV6-3 and TRBJ2-1; TRBD1 matches 9 bases. The CDR3 is made up of 15 amino acids. With 4 bases clipped from V and 7 bases from J, the junction kept 8 bases outside the gene matches. Germline values: CDR1 MNHEY, CDR2 SVGEGT. The CDR3, as DNA: TGTGCCAGCAGTTCCGCGGGACAGGGTAAGAATGAGCAGTTCTTC. This gives the protein CASSSAGQGKNEQFF.

This clonotype turned up a few times. V and J are TRBV20-1 and TRBJ2-3, with 10 bases lining up with TRBD2. With 5 bases clipped from V and 0 bases from J, the junction kept 11 bases outside the gene matches. The CDR3 is 17 residues long. Germline V gene lookup returns CDR1 DFQATT and CDR2 SNEGSKA (reference sequence). CDR3 in DNA: TGCAGTGCTGGGCGGACTAGCGGCACCGCTAGCACAGATACGCAGTATTTT. It is translated as CSAGRTSGTASTDTQYF.

The rearrangement joins TRBV10-3 to TRBJ1-4; D remains unclear. In germline, CDR1 is ENHRY, CDR2 SYGVKD. V lost 0 bases and J 7 bases, leaving 12 bases between the germline ends. This CDR3 comprises 15 residues. CDR3 in amino acids: CAISESDWPSEKLFF. The CDR3 coding sequence is TGTGCCATCAGTGAGTCGGACTGGCCTTCTGAAAAACTGTTTTTT.

This clonotype was observed a few times. The genes are TRBV12-3 or TRBV12-4 and TRBJ1-2; a possible D gene is TRBD1 (5 bases). This CDR3 comprises 16 residues. The germline V and J ends were trimmed by 5 bases and 1 base, with 17 bases remaining between them. The CDR3 protein is CASSPQRGEGNYGYTF. In DNA, the CDR3 is TGTGCCAGCAGTCCCCAGAGGGGAGAGGGTAACTATGGCTACACCTTC.

The CDR3 protein is CSARDGVRLAHETQYF. The CDR3 DNA sequence: TGCAGTGCTAGAGATGGAGTGAGGCTAGCCCATGAGACCCAGTACTTC. V gene TRBV20-1 combines with J gene TRBJ2-5, with a possible D match to TRBD2 (5 bases). This CDR3 comprises 16 residues. Trimming removed 0 bases from V and 5 bases from J, with 19 bases in between. Per the germline V gene, CDR1 is DFQATT and CDR2 is SNEGSKA (reference sequence).

The rearrangement links TRBV7-9 to TRBJ1-4; D may be TRBD1 (5 bases). V lost 5 bases and J 12 bases, leaving 25 bases between the germline ends. Germline CDR1 reads SEHNR; CDR2 reads FQNEAQ (reference sequence). The CDR3 has 16 residues. CDR3 in amino acids: CASSPPEAGHRGELFF. CDR3 DNA: TGTGCCAGCAGCCCCCCCGAAGCAGGACATCGAGGGGAACTGTTTTTT. Full variable domain (missing parts from reference TRBV7-9 and TRBJ1-4): DTGVSQNPRHKITKRGQNVTFRCDPISEHNRLYWYRQTLGQGPEFLTYFQNEAQLEKSRLLSDRFSAERPKGSFSTLEIQRTEQGDSAMYLCASSPPEAGHRGELFFGSGTQLSVL.

About this clonotype itself: A clone one base away is much larger, so this may be a read error. The rearrangement uses TRBV2 and TRBJ2-1, with 7 bases lining up with TRBD1. The CDR3 consists of 14 residues. Germline-derived CDR1 and CDR2 are SNHLY and FYNNEI. V shed 6 bases, J shed 10 bases, and the junction held 12 bases outside the gene matches. The CDR3 sequence: CASRGQRMTYEQFF. The CDR3 coding sequence is TGTGCCAGCAGGGGACAGCGCATGACCTACGAGCAGTTCTTC.

With regard to this clonotype: Mismatch with germline at one junction end may stem from a read error. The rearrangement links TRBV5-6 to TRBJ1-6; unclear D gene. The CDR3 sequence is 15 residues long. CDR1 SGHDT and CDR2 YYEEEE come from the germline V gene. The CDR3 DNA reads TGTGCCGGCAGCTTTCGGGCAGAAGCAAATTCACCCCTCCACTTT. Amino acid sequence: CAGSFRAEANSPLHF.

This clonotype was seen at least ten times. The chain employs TRBV4-2 and TRBJ2-1; D is unclear. The CDR3 has 14 residues. Germline V lookup: CDR1 LGHNA, CDR2 YNFKEQ. With 0 bases removed from V and 10 bases from J, the gap between germline ends came to 13 bases. CDR3 residues: CASSQDLQKVEQFF. The CDR3 DNA is TGTGCCAGCAGCCAAGATCTTCAGAAGGTGGAGCAGTTCTTC.

This clonotype has just a few counts. J is TRBJ2-7 and V is TRBV28; D remains ambiguous. The germline CDR1 and CDR2 sequences are MDHEN and SYDVKM. V lost 6 bases, J lost 7 bases, and 19 bases lay in between. The CDR3 length is 14 residues. CDR3 amino acids: CASSILTPLGEQYF. CDR3 nucleotides: TGTGCCAGCAGCATCCTTACTCCCCTGGGAGAGCAGTACTTC.

This clonotype was seen more than once but under ten times. This sequence joins TRBV29-1 and TRBJ2-3; 9 nucleotides match TRBD1. Germline V gene sequence: CDR1 SQVTM, CDR2 ANQGSEA. The CDR3 spans 14 residues. V shed 7 bases, J shed 3 bases, and the junction held 8 bases outside the gene matches. This chain's CDR3 is CSAFRDRETDTQYF. DNA for the CDR3: TGCAGCGCTTTCCGGGACAGGGAAACAGATACGCAGTATTTT.

Concerning this clonotype itself: A read error may be the cause here, since a much bigger clone is one base away. This CDR3 fails to terminate in the conserved phenylalanine or tryptophan, so it likely reflects a read error. V is TRBV5-1 and J is TRBJ2-7, with 12 bases matching TRBD2. This CDR3 is 18 amino acids long. V shed 4 bases and J 1 base; nucleotides not matched to a gene: 12. The germline CDR1 and CDR2 sequences are SGHRS and YFSETQ. The CDR3 sequence: CASSLTSGSLGASYEQYL. The CDR3 nucleotides are TGCGCCAGCAGCCTGACTAGCGGGAGTCTCGGGGCGTCCTACGAGCAGTACCTC.

V and J are TRBV7-6 and TRBJ2-7, with a weak D call TRBD1 (5 bases). CDR3 length equals 12 residues. The germline V gene has CDR1 SGHVS and CDR2 FNYEAQ. V gave up 4 bases and J gave up 7 bases, with 11 bases separating them. In DNA form, the CDR3 reads TGTGCCAGCAGCTCCGGGTCAGGGGAGCAGTACTTC. Translation: CASSSGSGEQYF.

This chain joins TRBV20-1 and TRBJ1-4; D not resolved. Germline CDR1 is DFQATT and CDR2 is SNEGSKA (reference sequence). Deletions cut 3 bases from V and 6 bases from J, with 11 bases between. The CDR3 extends over 13 amino acids. The CDR3 DNA reads TGCAGTGCTAGGACTGCCGCTCATGAAAAACTGTTTTTT. This translates into CSARTAAHEKLFF.

This clonotype was recorded a few times. This rearrangement joins TRBV20-1 to TRBJ2-7, with TRBD1 identical over 9 bases. CDR3 size: 14 residues. The J segment lost 2 bases and the V segment lost 6 bases, leaving 8 bases of the junction unmatched. Germline-derived CDR1 and CDR2 are DFQATT and SNEGSKA (reference sequence). CDR3 nucleotide sequence: TGCAGTGCGGAAACCGGGACAGGGACCTACGAGCAGTACTTC. Translation gives CSAETGTGTYEQYF.

This clonotype was seen once. J is TRBJ1-5 and V is TRBV20-1, with TRBD1 matching 7 bases. V lost 3 bases to trimming and J lost 3 bases; unmatched junction nucleotides: 5. The germline CDR1 and CDR2 sequences are DFQATT and SNEGSKA (reference sequence). The CDR3 length is 14 residues. Here the CDR3 DNA reads TGCAGTGCTAGTACAGGGGCGAACAATCAGCCCCAGCATTTT. It encodes CSASTGANNQPQHF.

The rearrangement links TRBV7-3 to TRBJ2-1; 11 nucleotides align to TRBD2. The CDR3 consists of 17 residues. CDR1 and CDR2 from the germline V gene are SGHTA and FQGTGA. The trim removed 4 bases at V and 9 bases at J, leaving 14 bases unmatched. In DNA, the CDR3 is TGTGCCAGCAGCTCGAAAGGCCGGGGAACTAGCGGGAGTGAGCAGTTCTTC. Translating gives CASSSKGRGTSGSEQFF. Full variable domain (outside the CDR3, taken from reference TRBV7-3 and TRBJ2-1): GAGVSQTPSNKVTEKGKYVELRCDPISGHTALYWYRQSLGQGPEFLIYFQGTGAADDSGLPNDRFFAVRPEGSVSTLKIQRTERGDSAVYLCASSSKGRGTSGSEQFFGPGTRLTVL.

The genes are TRBV7-2 and TRBJ2-5; D gene uncertain. The CDR3 is made up of 15 amino acids. The V gene's germline CDR1 is SGHTA and CDR2 FQGNSA. Trimming cost V 1 base and J 5 bases, with 14 bases left between them. The CDR3 loop is CASSLGSFFQETQYF. CDR3 bases: TGTGCCAGCAGCTTAGGGTCGTTTTTCCAGGAGACCCAGTACTTC.